Listed below are T cell receptor beta chains from one sample, sequenced in a study of cytomegalovirus exposure and HLA in healthy donors. Repertoires were generated with immunoSEQ multiplex PCR, while TCRdb's copy carries only in-frame clones and drops some. The sample contains 100,000 to 150,000 clones, almost 80% of which appear only once. The sample was PBMCs. The receptors come from a female donor in good health and CMV-seronegative. Each CDR3 is given without its conserved first and last residue. The order of the fields is CDR3 length, V gene, D gene, J gene, CDR3 protein. The D gene is left open where the match is weak.

cdr3_length: 13
v_call: TRBV2
d_call: -
j_call: TRBJ2-1
cdr3_aa: ASRLRGLSYNEQF

cdr3_length: 11
v_call: TRBV9
d_call: TRBD1
j_call: TRBJ1-2
cdr3_aa: ASSLQGAYGYT

cdr3_length: 14
v_call: TRBV7-2
d_call: TRBD1
j_call: TRBJ1-2
cdr3_aa: ASSQALFGQGGGYT

cdr3_length: 13
v_call: TRBV2
d_call: TRBD1
j_call: TRBJ1-4
cdr3_aa: ASSEMRGQNEKLF

cdr3_length: 11
v_call: TRBV6-5
d_call: TRBD1
j_call: TRBJ1-6
cdr3_aa: ASGDRVDSPLH

cdr3_length: 13
v_call: TRBV18
d_call: -
j_call: TRBJ1-2
cdr3_aa: ASSPPGKSDYGYT

cdr3_length: 12
v_call: TRBV21-1
d_call: -
j_call: TRBJ1-2
cdr3_aa: ASSRPRASYGYT

cdr3_length: 13
v_call: TRBV27
d_call: -
j_call: TRBJ2-7
cdr3_aa: ASSLTAGVAYEQY

cdr3_length: 13
v_call: TRBV6-1
d_call: -
j_call: TRBJ1-5
cdr3_aa: ASRESADSNQPQH

cdr3_length: 11
v_call: TRBV5-1
d_call: -
j_call: TRBJ1-5
cdr3_aa: ASSLAQGQPQH

cdr3_length: 11
v_call: TRBV6-5
d_call: -
j_call: TRBJ2-7
cdr3_aa: ASSLQGFNEQY

cdr3_length: 13
v_call: TRBV30
d_call: -
j_call: TRBJ2-7
cdr3_aa: AWSESSGLSYEQY

cdr3_length: 14
v_call: TRBV19
d_call: TRBD2
j_call: TRBJ2-2
cdr3_aa: ASSPRLAGPTGELF

cdr3_length: 13
v_call: TRBV27
d_call: TRBD1
j_call: TRBJ1-4
cdr3_aa: ASRQFGTGSEKLF

cdr3_length: 12
v_call: TRBV6-1
d_call: TRBD1
j_call: TRBJ1-2
cdr3_aa: ASSEGTGGYGYT

cdr3_length: 14
v_call: TRBV7-6
d_call: TRBD2
j_call: TRBJ2-1
cdr3_aa: ASSLSPSGFYNEQF

cdr3_length: 12
v_call: TRBV2
d_call: TRBD1
j_call: TRBJ2-7
cdr3_aa: ASRDREASYEQY

cdr3_length: 10
v_call: TRBV6-1
d_call: -
j_call: TRBJ2-1
cdr3_aa: ASSETNNEQF

cdr3_length: 13
v_call: TRBV5-1
d_call: TRBD1
j_call: TRBJ2-7
cdr3_aa: ASSPTGGLSYEQY

cdr3_length: 13
v_call: TRBV7-2
d_call: -
j_call: TRBJ1-4
cdr3_aa: ASSLNWGDREKLF

cdr3_length: 15
v_call: TRBV19
d_call: -
j_call: TRBJ2-3
cdr3_aa: ASSIDRLVRGGSTQY

cdr3_length: 13
v_call: TRBV28
d_call: -
j_call: TRBJ1-1
cdr3_aa: ASSLANYVDTEAF

cdr3_length: 12
v_call: TRBV14
d_call: TRBD2
j_call: TRBJ2-7
cdr3_aa: ASSQWGLVYEQY

cdr3_length: 13
v_call: TRBV28
d_call: -
j_call: TRBJ1-2
cdr3_aa: ASSLRGGGDYGYT

cdr3_length: 15
v_call: TRBV19
d_call: TRBD1
j_call: TRBJ1-5
cdr3_aa: ASSIILGDSSNQPQH

cdr3_length: 11
v_call: TRBV29-1
d_call: TRBD1
j_call: TRBJ1-1
cdr3_aa: SVRVGQYTEAF

cdr3_length: 13
v_call: TRBV4-3
d_call: -
j_call: TRBJ2-5
cdr3_aa: ASSQGAYPTETQY

cdr3_length: 14
v_call: TRBV5-4
d_call: TRBD1
j_call: TRBJ1-2
cdr3_aa: ASSAGTGGSNYGYT

cdr3_length: 12
v_call: TRBV7-2
d_call: -
j_call: TRBJ1-4
cdr3_aa: ASSPTGIGEKLF

cdr3_length: 9
v_call: TRBV20-1
d_call: TRBD1
j_call: TRBJ1-2
cdr3_aa: SARTGDGYT

cdr3_length: 13
v_call: TRBV2
d_call: TRBD1
j_call: TRBJ2-2
cdr3_aa: ASRRDRLNTGELF

cdr3_length: 10
v_call: TRBV7-9
d_call: -
j_call: TRBJ1-1
cdr3_aa: ASSKGTTEAF